A single sample gave rise to the 22 T cell receptor beta chains below, sequenced in a study of T cells in Graves' hyperthyroidism and ophthalmopathy (dated by TCRdb to 2018 to 2020). Libraries were constructed by multiplex PCR. The data were produced on an Illumina HiSeq 2000. The TCR beta CDR3 regions were amplified from RNA transcripts. The first round of RT-PCR for the TCR CDR3 was performed with the HTBI primer set and the Qiagen OneStep RT-PCR kit. TCRdb redid the processing of the public reads, applying fastp at Q25 and MiXCR, and retained in-frame beta chains. Each entry merges the rows of one CDR3 protein and shows their most common DNA and genes. The table for this sample lists hundreds of thousands of distinct CDR3 sequences; roughly 32% of them were counted only once. The biggest ten clones account for roughly 30% of the sample. The sample taken for sequencing was blood. The receptors originated from a woman in her forties with Graves' hyperthyroidism.

This clonotype was observed at least ten times. V usage is TRBV5-4 and J usage is TRBJ1-2; D may be TRBD1 (6 bases). V lost 4 bases to trimming and J lost 6 bases, with 16 bases between them. CDR3 length: 14 amino acids. Germline assignment: CDR1 SGHNT and CDR2 YYREEE (reference sequence). The CDR3 here is CASSPGQQGHGYTF. CDR3 DNA sequence: TGTGCCAGCAGCCCGGGCCAACAGGGTCATGGCTACACCTTC.

This clonotype was observed at least ten times. The chain's CDR3 is CASSVSRTGGPPQHF. The CDR3 nucleotides read TGTGCCAGCAGTGTCTCAAGGACAGGGGGACCGCCCCAGCATTTT. The V and J genes are TRBV12-3 or TRBV12-4 and TRBJ1-5; 10 positions match TRBD1. With V trimmed by 5 bases and J by 9 bases, 10 bases remained unmatched. The CDR3 is 15 residues long.

The chain employs TRBV20-1 and TRBJ1-2; TRBD1 matches 9 bases. The CDR3 is 14 amino acids. Germline values: CDR1 DFQATT, CDR2 SNEGSKA (reference sequence). With V trimmed by 6 bases and J by 6 bases, 11 bases remained unmatched. CDR3 protein: CSAAFGDRANGYTF. The CDR3 DNA reads as TGCAGTGCCGCCTTTGGGGACAGGGCTAATGGCTACACCTTC.

This chain links TRBV29-1 with TRBJ2-7, with D perhaps matching TRBD2 (5 bases). Germline V gene sequence: CDR1 SQVTM, CDR2 ANQGSEA. CDR3 size: 16 residues. Trimming stripped 1 base from V and 3 bases from J, with 19 bases between. CDR3 bases: TGCAGCGTTGAAGGGGTATTAGAGCGGCCCATCTACGAGCAGTACTTC. Residues: CSVEGVLERPIYEQYF.

This rearrangement joins TRBV4-3 to TRBJ2-5; 7 bases map to TRBD1. Trimming at V came to 5 bases and at J to 2 bases, leaving 11 bases not matched to a gene. Germline CDR1 is LGHNA and CDR2 is YSLEER. This CDR3 contains 16 residues. CDR3 DNA: TGCGCCAGCAGCGGATCGGACAGGCCCGCTCAAGAGACCCAGTACTTC. Translation gives CASSGSDRPAQETQYF.

The V gene is TRBV28, the J gene TRBJ2-7; 7 bases match TRBD2. J gave up 1 base and V 5 bases, and 8 bases lay outside the gene matches. Germline V gene sequence: CDR1 MDHEN, CDR2 SYDVKM. This CDR3 contains 15 residues. The DNA of the CDR3 is TGTGCCAGCAGTCTACCATGGGGGGGTTCCTACGAGCAGTACTTC. It translates to CASSLPWGGSYEQYF. The whole variable domain, remainder taken from reference TRBV28 and TRBJ2-7, is DVKVTQSSRYLVKRTGEKVFLECVQDMDHENMFWYRQDPGLGLRLIYFSYDVKMKEKGDIPEGYSVSREKKERFSLILESASTNQTSMYLCASSLPWGGSYEQYFGPGTRLTVT.

This clonotype was counted only a few times. V is TRBV20-1 and J is TRBJ1-2; D perhaps matches TRBD1 (6 bases). The germline CDR1 and CDR2 sequences are DFQATT and SNEGSKA (reference sequence). V was clipped by 0 bases and J by 4 bases, with 12 bases between them. This CDR3 has 14 residues. Here the CDR3 reads CSARDEQGIYGYTF. The DNA of the CDR3 is TGCAGTGCTAGAGATGAACAGGGAATCTATGGCTACACCTTC.

The chain recombines TRBV2 with TRBJ1-5; 7 nucleotides match TRBD1. The germline CDR1 and CDR2 sequences are SNHLY and FYNNEI. The CDR3 covers 15 residues. Germline trimming cut 7 bases from V and 3 bases from J; bases unmatched to any gene: 9. In nucleotides, the CDR3 is TGTGCCAGCATTGAGAGGGACAGACTCAATCAGCCCCAGCATTTT. Its protein is CASIERDRLNQPQHF. The complete variable domain, with remaining parts taken from reference TRBV2 and TRBJ1-5, reads EPEVTQTPSHQVTQMGQEVILRCVPISNHLYFYWYRQILGQKVEFLVSFYNNEISEKSEIFDDQFSVERPDGSNFTLKIRSTKLEDSAMYFCASIERDRLNQPQHFGDGTRLSIL.

This clonotype was detected only a few times. This rearrangement joins TRBV5-1 to TRBJ2-7; maybe TRBD1 (6 bases). The germline V gene encodes CDR1 SGHRS and CDR2 YFSETQ. The V gene lost 1 base and the J gene lost 4 bases, with 18 bases spanning the gap. The CDR3 consists of 16 residues. The CDR3 nucleotides read TGCGCCAGCAGCTTGCCCACCGGGACAAAAGTTTACGAGCAGTACTTC. This encodes CASSLPTGTKVYEQYF.

Only a few counts were recorded for this clonotype. The rearrangement links TRBV5-4 to TRBJ2-6; either TRBD1 or TRBD2 may supply D (5 bases each). Germline V gene lookup returns CDR1 SGHNT and CDR2 YYREEE (reference sequence). The V gene lost 3 bases and the J gene lost 4 bases, with 11 bases spanning the gap. CDR3 length: 15 amino acids. CDR3 residues: CASSSQGEGANVLTF. In DNA form, the CDR3 reads TGTGCCAGCAGCTCTCAGGGAGAGGGGGCCAACGTCCTGACTTTC. Full variable domain (rest looked up from reference TRBV5-4 and TRBJ2-6): ETGVTQSPTHLIKTRGQQVTLRCSSQSGHNTVSWYQQALGQGPQFIFQYYREEENGRGNFPPRFSGLQFPNYSSELNVNALELDDSALYLCASSSQGEGANVLTFGAGSRLTVL.

V gene TRBV24-1 combines with J gene TRBJ2-7, with 10 positions matching TRBD2. J was trimmed by 7 bases and V by 7 bases; bases with no gene match: 6. The CDR3 spans 13 residues. CDR1 and CDR2 from the germline V gene are KGHDR and SFDVKD. CDR3 bases: TGTGCCACCAGCTTGGGACTAGCGCGTGAGCAGTACTTC. Its protein product is CATSLGLAREQYF.

This clonotype showed up just a few times. CDR3 nucleotides: TGTGCCAGCAGTTTAGAGGGGGGAGCCTACGAGCAGTACTTC. Translating it yields CASSLEGGAYEQYF. The chain recombines TRBV12-3 or TRBV12-4 with TRBJ2-7; D is possibly TRBD1 or TRBD2 (6 bases each). The CDR3 contains 14 residues. V was shortened by 1 base and J by 2 bases, with 9 bases between the two germline ends.

The chain links TRBV10-3 to TRBJ2-7, with D possibly called TRBD1 or TRBD2 (5 bases each). CDR1 and CDR2 from the germline V gene are ENHRY and SYGVKD. V lost 4 bases to trimming and J lost 7 bases, with 17 bases between them. The CDR3 covers 14 residues. The CDR3 DNA is TGTGCCATCAGTGGAGGGACGGTGCCTAGAGAGCAGTACTTC. Encoded protein: CAISGGTVPREQYF.

V is TRBV25-1 and J is TRBJ2-5; TRBD1 aligns across 7 bases. J gave up 5 bases and V 7 bases, and 10 bases lay outside the gene matches. CDR1 and CDR2 (germline): MGHDK, SYGVNS. The CDR3 totals 14 residues. CDR3 in amino acids: CASNRDSQHETQYF. In DNA form, the CDR3 reads TGTGCCAGCAACCGGGACAGCCAACACGAGACCCAGTACTTC. The variable domain in full, completed from reference TRBV25-1 and TRBJ2-5, reads EADIYQTPRYLVIGTGKKITLECSQTMGHDKMYWYQQDPGMELHLIHYSYGVNSTEKGDLSSESTVSRIRTEHFPLTLESARPSHTSQYLCASNRDSQHETQYFGPGTRLLVL.

At least ten counts were recorded for this clonotype. This sequence joins TRBV6-5 and TRBJ1-1, with unresolved D. The V gene lost 5 bases and the J gene lost 12 bases, with 13 bases spanning the gap. Germline-derived CDR1 and CDR2 are MNHEY and SVGAGI. This CDR3 spans 11 amino acids. DNA of the CDR3: TGTGCCAGCAGTCATGACTCGGATTCTTTCTTT. Translating it yields CASSHDSDSFF.

This clonotype has a handful of counts. The genes are TRBV13 and TRBJ1-1; the D gene is possibly TRBD1 (6 bases). The V and J ends lost 5 bases and 1 base respectively, with 11 bases between them. CDR1 and CDR2 (germline): PRHDT, FYEKMQ (reference sequence). The CDR3 is 14 residues long. Here the CDR3 DNA reads TGTGCCAGCAGCCGGGACACAGAGAACACTGAAGCTTTCTTT. As protein: CASSRDTENTEAFF.

This clonotype has a count of ten or more. The J gene is TRBJ2-7, the V gene TRBV6-6; 11 bases fit TRBD2. This CDR3 has 17 amino acids. CDR1 is MNHNY and CDR2 is SVGAGI in the germline V gene (reference sequence). Trimming at V came to 0 bases and at J to 5 bases, leaving 9 bases not matched to a gene. The DNA for the CDR3 is TGTGCCAGCAGTTACTCCATCTACGGACTAGCGGGCGACGAGCAGTACTTC. This translates into CASSYSIYGLAGDEQYF.

On this clonotype itself: A clone one base away is much larger, so this may be a read error. V is TRBV19 and J is TRBJ1-4; D remains ambiguous. V lost 2 bases to trimming and J lost 8 bases, with 9 bases between them. CDR1 and CDR2 (germline): LNHDA, SQIVND (reference sequence). This CDR3 contains 13 residues. The CDR3 nucleotides are TGTGCCAGTAGTATACGGGGAAAAGAAAAACTGTTTTTT. Encoded protein: CASSIRGKEKLFF.

In its sample, this clonotype was seen a few times. This chain connects TRBV5-1 to TRBJ1-5; tentatively, D is TRBD1 (5 bases). V lost 3 bases to trimming and J lost 7 bases, with 14 bases between them. The CDR3 has 14 residues. CDR1 SGHRS and CDR2 YFSETQ come from the germline V gene. As DNA, the CDR3 is TGCGCCAGCAGCTCCACAGGTTCATCCCAGCCCCAGCATTTT. Protein sequence: CASSSTGSSQPQHF.

The chain has TRBV5-1 and TRBJ2-7; D could derive from TRBD1 or TRBD2 (5 bases each). CDR3 length: 15 residues. Germline CDR1 SGHRS, CDR2 YFSETQ. Trimming left V 0 bases short and J 7 bases short, with 17 bases between. The CDR3 reads CASSLAGTAGREQYF. Written as DNA, the CDR3 is TGCGCCAGCAGCTTGGCCGGGACCGCCGGTCGGGAGCAGTACTTC.

The CDR3 nucleotides are TGTGCCAGCAGCTGGGCCCGGGGTATGCCTGGCTACACCTTC. Translated, it gives CASSWARGMPGYTF. This chain joins TRBV6-5 and TRBJ1-2, with D unresolved. Trimming removed 6 bases from V and 7 bases from J, with 18 bases in between. This CDR3 comprises 14 residues. The V gene's germline CDR1 is MNHEY and CDR2 SVGAGI.

This rearrangement joins TRBV5-6 to TRBJ1-5, with D tentatively TRBD1 (6 bases). This CDR3 region has 16 residues. The germline V gene has CDR1 SGHDT and CDR2 YYEEEE. The V end lost 5 bases, the J end lost 6 bases, and 21 bases lay between the germline ends. The CDR3 coding sequence is TGTGCCAGCAGTCTACTGAGCCAGGGGTTCAGTCAGCCCCAGCATTTT. Translated: CASSLLSQGFSQPQHF.